These 3 T cell receptor beta chains came from one sample sequenced in a study of breast tumors, draining lymph nodes, adjacent tissues. Samples came from axillary lymph nodes draining the breast cancer. TCRdb processed the multiplex PCR reads anew with MiXCR; each CDR3 protein has one entry. The sample includes 290,000 or so distinct CDR3 sequences, over 25% seen only once; the top ten take around 1.1%. What was sequenced was axillary lymph node tissue. The receptor set was obtained from a female donor with breast cancer. Some clones in this sample may be carry-over from other donors' samples.

This chain joins TRBV20-1 and TRBJ2-1; 8 nucleotides line up with TRBD2. Trimming cost V 3 bases and J 10 bases; bases outside gene matches: 17. This CDR3 is built from 16 residues. Per germline, CDR1 DFQATT and CDR2 SNEGSKA (reference sequence). CDR3 nucleotide sequence: TGCAGTGCTAGTATTGATACTAGCGGAAACACCGGGGAGCAGTTCTTC. Protein sequence: CSASIDTSGNTGEQFF.

This clonotype was counted at least ten times. The chain couples TRBV20-1 to TRBJ1-5, with a tentative D call TRBD1 (5 bases). This CDR3 spans 15 amino acids. V was clipped by 1 base and J by 3 bases, with 13 bases between them. The V gene's germline CDR1 is DFQATT and CDR2 SNEGSKA (reference sequence). CDR3 DNA sequence: TGCAGTGCTAGAGTGACGTTGGGGGTCAATCAGCCCCAGCATTTT. Translating gives CSARVTLGVNQPQHF.

Many counts were recorded for this clonotype. The chain recombines TRBV7-9 with TRBJ2-2, with TRBD2 as a possible D gene (6 bases). The CDR3 covers 14 residues. V lost 4 bases to trimming and J lost 1 base, with 7 bases between them. Per germline, CDR1 SEHNR and CDR2 FQNEAQ (reference sequence). The CDR3 reads CASSYGRNTGELFF. The CDR3 DNA reads TGTGCCAGCAGCTACGGGAGGAACACCGGGGAGCTGTTTTTT. Looking up the rest from reference TRBV7-9 and TRBJ2-2 gives the full variable domain: DTGVSQNPRHKITKRGQNVTFRCDPISEHNRLYWYRQTLGQGPEFLTYFQNEAQLEKSRLLSDRFSAERPKGSFSTLEIQRTEQGDSAMYLCASSYGRNTGELFFGEGSRLTVL.